Listed here are 2 T cell receptor beta chains from one sample, sequenced in a study of immune evolution from preneoplasia to lung adenocarcinoma. Repertoires were generated with immunoSEQ multiplex PCR, while TCRdb's copy carries only in-frame clones and drops some. This sample has about 4,900 clones; about four fifths occur once, and the top ten carry approximately 10%. Sequencing was done on a sample of FFPE adjacent normal lung tissue. These TCRs come from a donor at least 70 years old with lung adenocarcinoma.

J is TRBJ1-1 and V is TRBV11-3; TRBD1 is a possible D gene (6 bases). The CDR3 is made up of 18 amino acids. V lost 4 bases and J 0 bases, leaving 21 bases between the germline ends. Germline V gene sequence: CDR1 SGHNT, CDR2 YENEEA. The CDR3 loop reads CASSSRQVWGPMNTEAFF. The CDR3 DNA follows: TGTGCCAGCAGCTCTCGACAGGTCTGGGGGCCCATGAACACTGAAGCTTTCTTT.

The rearrangement joins TRBV6-1 to TRBJ2-7; TRBD1 aligns across 9 bases. Germline V gives CDR1 MNHNS, CDR2 SASEGT. The CDR3 runs 15 residues. J was trimmed by 2 bases and V by 5 bases; bases with no gene match: 7. CDR3 bases: TGTGCCAGCAGTAGAACGGGACAGGGACCCTACGAGCAGTACTTC. This gives the protein CASSRTGQGPYEQYF.